The 6 T cell receptor beta chains below come from one sample, sequenced in a study of metastatic and nonmetastatic thyroid tumors. Patients underwent thyroid surgery, and none had received any treatment before it. TCRdb re-clonotyped the PCR reads via MiXCR. The top ten hold about 20% of the sample, which has over 20,000 clones, about 25% seen once. The sequencing sample was made of blood. The receptors shown here come from a female donor with papillary thyroid cancer or a benign thyroid nodule (not recorded which). Some clones in this sample may be carry-over from other donors' samples.

By proportion, this clone is medium-sized. This specimen includes other DNA sequences encoding the same CDR3. The chain couples TRBV11-2 to TRBJ1-1, with D possibly being TRBD1 (5 bases). The germline gives CDR1 SGHAT, CDR2 FQNNGV. This CDR3 is 13 amino acids long. V was shortened by 5 bases and J by 11 bases, with 18 bases between the two germline ends. The CDR3, as DNA: TGTGCCAGCAGCCAAGTCGGACACTTCTCTGCTTTCTTT. This gives the protein CASSQVGHFSAFF.

CDR3 region: CASIGAGGSYEQYF. DNA of the CDR3: TGTGCCAGCATAGGGGCAGGGGGATCCTACGAGCAGTACTTC. The gene calls are TRBV6-2 or TRBV6-3 and TRBJ2-7; 7 nucleotides line up with TRBD1. Germline V gene data show CDR1 as MNHEY and CDR2 as SVGEGT. This CDR3 has 14 residues. V dropped 7 bases and J dropped 1; count of bases not matched to a gene: 7.

The table lists this clone with many counts. The rearrangement uses TRBV18 and TRBJ1-3, with TRBD1 identical over 8 bases. Germline V CDR1 and CDR2: KGHSH, LQKENI. The V segment lost 6 bases and the J segment 0 bases; nucleotides outside the gene matches: 16. The length of the CDR3 is 19 residues. The CDR3 loop is CASSYTPGTGLVSGNTIYF. In DNA form, the CDR3 reads TGTGCCAGCTCCTATACACCCGGGACAGGACTCGTCTCTGGAAACACCATATATTTT. The full variable domain, rest sourced from reference TRBV18 and TRBJ1-3, is NAGVMQNPRHLVRRRGQEARLRCSPMKGHSHVYWYRQLPEEGLKFMVYLQKENIIDESGMPKERFSAEFPKEGPSILRIQQVVRGDSAAYFCASSYTPGTGLVSGNTIYFGEGSWLTVV.

CDR3 protein: CASSGTGFNYGYTF. DNA of the CDR3: TGTGCCAGCAGTGGGACAGGCTTTAACTATGGCTACACCTTC. The chain has TRBV6-1 and TRBJ1-2; 7 bases agree with TRBD1. This CDR3 region has 14 residues. Germline CDR1 reads MNHNS; CDR2 reads SASEGT. V was clipped by 4 bases and J by 1 base; unmatched bases: 3.

This clone was recorded at least ten times. The V gene is TRBV11-2, the J gene TRBJ1-1; no clear D gene. The CDR3 runs to 16 residues. Trimming stripped 4 bases from V and 7 bases from J, with 22 bases between. Germline V gene sequence: CDR1 SGHAT, CDR2 FQNNGV. The CDR3 region is CASSSATSESPYEAFF. CDR3 nucleotides: TGTGCCAGCAGCTCCGCAACCTCTGAGAGTCCCTATGAAGCTTTCTTT.

This clone was recorded many times. The genes are TRBV29-1 and TRBJ2-3; D gene uncertain. The CDR3 consists of 12 residues. V was trimmed by 3 bases and J by 4 bases, leaving 8 bases between them. Germline lookup yields CDR1 SQVTM and CDR2 ANQGSEA. CDR3 sequence (DNA): TGCAGCGTTGACAGATCATCAGATACGCAGTATTTT. Protein sequence: CSVDRSSDTQYF.